This TCR beta chain was captured by sequencing in a study of beta chain features in type 1 diabetes (dated by TCRdb to 2017 to 2018). Study-wide context: Mean age, gender distribution, total cell number and subset yield were not different between patients and healthy donors. A total of approximately 110,000,000 sorted cells were examined across all samples, and a strong correlation was observed between cell number per subset and RNA yield. The study compared TCRB repertoires of sorted circulating CD4+ T cell subsets between recently diagnosed type 1 diabetes patients and matched healthy donors. Naive and central memory subsets were obtained from all 30 or so donors, but regulatory and stem cell-like memory subsets were isolated from only 8 patients and 8 healthy donors.

General conclusions and limits of the study: Because cDNA rather than genomic DNA was sequenced, highly expressing activated cells could have been over-represented, although no difference in activation and CD3 levels was found between groups. HLA sub-analyses involved small numbers of individuals, so any influence of HLA type on TCRB rearrangement remained unresolved. PCR might favor shorter templates, but patient and control samples were amplified and corrected together, so any skew would affect both groups equally. At VDJ recombination sites, type 1 diabetes patients had fewer insertions and more deleted nucleotides, which implies abnormalities in thymic rearrangement. In all four CD4+ subsets, TCRB CDR3 length was moderately but significantly shorter in type 1 diabetes patients. Naive, central memory and regulatory TCRB repertoires appeared more similar among patients than among healthy donors.

The CDR3 has 16 amino acids, counting the end cysteine and phenylalanine. Only CDR3 DNA is held: 48 bases, read in frame from base 1. Relative to germline, V is 4 bases shorter and J is 4 bases shorter, with 19 bases between their ends. CDR1 is given as SGHTA and CDR2 as FQGNSA, both from the germline V gene. This clone was picked up a small number of times. It lacks a known antigen. No base quality information exists; no much larger clone differs at one position. A single peripheral blood draw of 90 to 150 mL on average was collected from each donor into heparinised tubes. A BD FACSAria II was used to sort naive, central memory, regulatory and stem cell-like memory CD4+ T cells with a panel that included CD45RO, CCR7, CD25, CD127, CD95 and CD27. Purity was above 95% for every sorted population. PBMCs were isolated right away by Lymphoprep density gradient centrifugation and were stained directly, without culture. Samples were stained and sorted in pairs, with one healthy donor and one patient per experiment, so that batch effects were minimized.

All of the isolated RNA was reverse transcribed with the High Capacity cDNA Reverse Transcription Kit, so expressed TCRB transcripts were sequenced. Deep immunoSEQ sequencing was performed on naive, central memory and regulatory T cell samples, with an average of approximately 3.9 million total reads per sample. Sorted cells were lysed in RLT buffer and RNA was extracted with DNase-treated RNeasy Micro or Mini kits, depending on cell number. Each cell subset was processed separately to prevent cross-contamination, with patient and healthy donor samples processed together. Using the immunoSEQ multiplex PCR, TCRB sequences were amplified from cDNA into 87-bp fragments spanning the CDR3 region. Sequencing of the amplicons was performed on the Illumina HiSeq platform. Processing in the source paper ran as follows. Synthetic template baselines were used to correct PCR bias computationally, reads within Hamming distance 2 were collapsed together, and singletons that could not be merged were discarded. Reads were aligned to IMGT to assign V, D and J genes, CDR3 length, and insertions or deletions at six rearrangement sites. Within each subset, clonotype counts were normalized to sorted cell number, and only after that were true diversity and Gini coefficients computed with the tcR R package. The overlap coefficient, calculated on TCRB nucleotide sequences, was used to quantify repertoire sharing. As a proxy for the pre-selection repertoire, out-of-frame TCRB sequences from naive cells were analyzed. In its TCRdb copy, this immuneACCESS table keeps in-frame sequences only and misses some clones. Where compared with another copy, unresolved V genes explain less than half of these, and the others have no known cause. Clonal size and the V and J genes are those of that table, whereas D and trimming came from the DNA. The sample includes 810,000 or so clones, with under 20% observed a single time. Roughly 0.025% of the sample is held by the ten biggest clonotypes.

The TCR comes from a woman under 30 in good health. The rearranged segments are TRBV7-2 and TRBJ1-1, with a weak D call of TRBD1 (5 bases match). The sequenced sample was naive CD4+ T cells from blood. The cell subset or site label, read with the paper, signifies: true naive CD4+ T cells. The CDR3 protein is CASSSPPGGRGTEAFF. In nucleotides, the sequence is TGTGCCAGCAGCTCACCCCCGGGGGGTAGGGGCACTGAAGCTTTCTTT. The CDR3 plus the reference TRBV7-2 and TRBJ1-1 genes for the other parts give the full variable domain: GAGVSQSPSNKVTEKGKDVELRCDPISGHTALYWYRQSLGQGLEFLIYFQGNSAPDKSGLPSDRFSAERTGGSVSTLTIQRTQQEDSAVYLCASSSPPGGRGTEAFFGQGTRLTVV.